This T cell receptor beta chain was retrieved from a study of blood T cell repertoires in COVID-19. Overall study: Acute-phase and convalescent COVID-19 samples originated in the United States, Italy and Spain. In each case, the material was cDNA or gDNA derived from T cells, B-cell-depleted T cells, or PBMCs.

As originally analysed: Nucleated cell number was recorded as an estimate derived from reference gene primer amplification. TCRdb's table, derived via immunoSEQ multiplex PCR, lists solely in-frame clones and lacks some. V, J and clone size were drawn from that table, and D and trimming were deduced from the DNA. In the table there are 250,000 to 350,000 clones, about 88% of which are singletons. Seattle patients were enrolled during active infection and followed longitudinally. Sequenced sample: peripheral blood. This sequence originates from a woman aged 25 to 45 with COVID-19, enrolled during active disease.

The CDR3 loop reads CASNAGQGYQETQYF. The CDR3 DNA follows: TGTGCCAGCAACGCCGGGCAGGGGTACCAAGAGACCCAGTACTTC. The chain carries TRBV9 and TRBJ2-5; perhaps TRBD1 as D (6 bases). CDR3 length: 15 residues. V was cut by 6 bases and J by 0 bases, with 15 bases left in between. The germline V gene has CDR1 SGDLS and CDR2 YYNGEE.